This T cell receptor beta chain was profiled in a study of kidney transplant recipient with SARS-CoV-2 infection. TCRdb re-called the reads with MiXCR, one entry per CDR3 protein. The sample comprises about 240,000 distinct CDR3 sequences, around 30% of which are singletons, and 7% to 8% rests with the top ten. Germline assignment: CDR1 SSHAT and CDR2 FNYEAQ (reference sequence). The CDR3 runs 17 residues. About this clonotype itself: A junction boundary mismatches the germline segment, possibly from a read error.

The sample consisted of a blood sample, taken at baseline and around day 110 from a kidney transplant recipient. The receptor was derived from a male patient in his thirties who had COVID-19 and was a kidney transplant recipient. Some of the T cells might come from the graft donor. V is TRBV7-7 and J is TRBJ1-2; D call uncertain. The CDR3 nucleotides read TGTGCCAGCAGCAATATTAATAAGTGCCGAGAGACCTATGGCAACACCTTC. Its protein product is CASSNINKCRETYGNTF. The full variable domain, in which reference TRBV7-7 and TRBJ1-2 provide the parts outside the CDR3, is GAGVSQSPRYKVTKRGQDVTLRCDPISSHATLYWYQQALGQGPEFLTYFNYEAQPDKSGLPSDRFSAERPEGSISTLTIQRTEQRDSAMYRCASSNINKCRETYGNTFGSGTRLTVV.